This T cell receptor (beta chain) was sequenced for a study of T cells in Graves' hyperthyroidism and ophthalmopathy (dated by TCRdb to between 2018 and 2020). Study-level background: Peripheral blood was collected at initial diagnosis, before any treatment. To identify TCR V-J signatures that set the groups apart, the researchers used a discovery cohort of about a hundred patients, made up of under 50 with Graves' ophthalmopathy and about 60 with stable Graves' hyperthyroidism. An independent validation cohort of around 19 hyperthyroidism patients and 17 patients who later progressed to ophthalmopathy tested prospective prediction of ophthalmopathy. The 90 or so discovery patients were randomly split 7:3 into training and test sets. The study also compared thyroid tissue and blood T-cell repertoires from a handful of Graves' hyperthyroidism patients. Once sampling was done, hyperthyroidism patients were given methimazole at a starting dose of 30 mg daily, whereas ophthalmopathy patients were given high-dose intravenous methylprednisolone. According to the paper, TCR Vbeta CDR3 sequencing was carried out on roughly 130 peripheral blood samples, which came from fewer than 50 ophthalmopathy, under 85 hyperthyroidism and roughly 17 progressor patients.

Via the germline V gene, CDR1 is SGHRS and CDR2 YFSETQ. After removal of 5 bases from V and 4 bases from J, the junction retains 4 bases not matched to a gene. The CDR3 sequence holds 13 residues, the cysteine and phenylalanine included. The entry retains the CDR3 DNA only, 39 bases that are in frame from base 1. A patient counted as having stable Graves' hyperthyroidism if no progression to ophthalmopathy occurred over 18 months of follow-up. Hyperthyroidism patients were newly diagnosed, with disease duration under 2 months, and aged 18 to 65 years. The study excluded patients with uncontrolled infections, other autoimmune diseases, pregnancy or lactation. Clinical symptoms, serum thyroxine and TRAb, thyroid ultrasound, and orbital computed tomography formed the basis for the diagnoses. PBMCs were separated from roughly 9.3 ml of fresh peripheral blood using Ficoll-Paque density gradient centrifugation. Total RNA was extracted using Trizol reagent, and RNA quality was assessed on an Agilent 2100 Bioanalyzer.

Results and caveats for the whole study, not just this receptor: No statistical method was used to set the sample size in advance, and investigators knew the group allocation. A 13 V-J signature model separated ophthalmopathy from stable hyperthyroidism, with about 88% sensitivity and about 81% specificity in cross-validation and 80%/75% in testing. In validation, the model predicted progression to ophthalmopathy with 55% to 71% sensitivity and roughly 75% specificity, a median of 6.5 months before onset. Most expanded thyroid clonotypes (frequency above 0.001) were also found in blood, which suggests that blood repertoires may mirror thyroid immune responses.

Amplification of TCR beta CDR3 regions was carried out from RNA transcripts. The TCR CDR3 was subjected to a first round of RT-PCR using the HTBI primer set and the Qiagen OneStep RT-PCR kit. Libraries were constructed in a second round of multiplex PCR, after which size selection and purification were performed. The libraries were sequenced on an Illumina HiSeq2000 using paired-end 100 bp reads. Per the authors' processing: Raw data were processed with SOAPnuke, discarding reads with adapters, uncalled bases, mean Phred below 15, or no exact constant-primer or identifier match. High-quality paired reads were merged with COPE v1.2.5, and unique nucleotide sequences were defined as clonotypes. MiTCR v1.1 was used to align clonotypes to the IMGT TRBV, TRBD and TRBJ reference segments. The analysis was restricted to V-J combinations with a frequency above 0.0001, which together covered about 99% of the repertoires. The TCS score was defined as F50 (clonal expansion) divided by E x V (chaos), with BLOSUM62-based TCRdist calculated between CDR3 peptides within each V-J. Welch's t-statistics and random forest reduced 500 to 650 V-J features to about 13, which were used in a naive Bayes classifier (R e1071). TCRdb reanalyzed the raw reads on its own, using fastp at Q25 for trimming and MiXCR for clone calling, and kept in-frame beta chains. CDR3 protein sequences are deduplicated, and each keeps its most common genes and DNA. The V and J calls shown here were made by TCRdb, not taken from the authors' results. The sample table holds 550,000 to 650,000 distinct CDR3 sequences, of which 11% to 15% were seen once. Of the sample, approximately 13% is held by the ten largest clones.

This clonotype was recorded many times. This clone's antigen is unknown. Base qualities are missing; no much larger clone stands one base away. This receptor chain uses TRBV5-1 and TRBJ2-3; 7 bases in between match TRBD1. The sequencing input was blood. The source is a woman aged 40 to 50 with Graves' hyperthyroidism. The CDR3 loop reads CASRQGDPDTQYF. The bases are TGCGCCAGCAGGCAGGGGGATCCAGATACGCAGTATTTT.